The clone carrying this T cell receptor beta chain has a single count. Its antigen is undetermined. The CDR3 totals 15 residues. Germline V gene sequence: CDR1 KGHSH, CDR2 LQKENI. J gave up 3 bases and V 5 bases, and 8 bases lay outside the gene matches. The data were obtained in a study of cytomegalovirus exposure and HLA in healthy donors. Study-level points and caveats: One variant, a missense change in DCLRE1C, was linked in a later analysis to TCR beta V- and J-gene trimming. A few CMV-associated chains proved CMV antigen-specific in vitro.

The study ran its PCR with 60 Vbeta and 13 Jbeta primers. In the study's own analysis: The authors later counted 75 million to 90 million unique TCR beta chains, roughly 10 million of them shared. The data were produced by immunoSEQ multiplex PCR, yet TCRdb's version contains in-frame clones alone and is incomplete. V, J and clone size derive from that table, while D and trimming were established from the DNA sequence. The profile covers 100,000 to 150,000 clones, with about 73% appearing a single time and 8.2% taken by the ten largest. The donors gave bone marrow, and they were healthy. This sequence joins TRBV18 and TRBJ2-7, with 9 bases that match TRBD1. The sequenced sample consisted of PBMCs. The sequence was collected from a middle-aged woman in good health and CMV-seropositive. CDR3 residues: CASSATGQGGYEQYF. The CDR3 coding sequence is TGTGCCAGCTCAGCGACGGGACAGGGAGGCTACGAGCAGTACTTC.